The 32 T cell receptor beta chains below were found in one sample sequenced in a study of cytomegalovirus exposure and HLA in healthy donors. Researchers ran the PCR with 60 Vbeta and 13 Jbeta primers. Sequencing used immunoSEQ multiplex PCR; TCRdb keeps in-frame clones, though not all of them. The sample yields 210,000 or so clones, around nine tenths seen once. Sequencing was performed on PBMCs. These TCRs come from a woman younger than 30 in good health and CMV-seronegative.

The chain couples TRBV11-3 to TRBJ2-5; the match to TRBD2 covers 7 bases. Germline V lookup: CDR1 SGHNT, CDR2 YENEEA. The J segment lost 4 bases and the V segment lost 0 bases, leaving 5 bases of the junction unmatched. The CDR3 has 15 amino acids. The CDR3 region has the DNA TGTGCCAGCAGCTTAGAACGCGGGAGTCGAGAGACCCAGTACTTC. This translates into CASSLERGSRETQYF.

The gene calls are TRBV4-1 and TRBJ2-5, with 9 bases fitting TRBD1. The last part of the DNA fits TRBJ2-7 better; the J call may be wrong. Germline V lookup: CDR1 MGHRA, CDR2 YSYEKL. CDR3 size: 14 residues. The CDR3 is CASSTRTGAYEQYF. CDR3 in DNA: TGCGCCAGCAGCACACGGACAGGGGCCTACGAGCAGTACTTC.

This clone was detected only a few times. The rearrangement joins TRBV4-1 to TRBJ1-1; D remains ambiguous. The CDR3 totals 15 residues. The V end lost 4 bases, the J end lost 4 bases, and 16 bases lay between the germline ends. CDR1 and CDR2 (germline): MGHRA, YSYEKL. In nucleotides, the CDR3 is TGCGCCAGCAGCCTTGTGAAGCGGGGAGGCACTGAAGCTTTCTTT. It specifies CASSLVKRGGTEAFF.

V usage is TRBV5-1 and J usage is TRBJ1-1; 11 nucleotides line up with TRBD1. There are 14 residues in the CDR3. CDR1 SGHRS and CDR2 YFSETQ come from the germline V gene. Germline trimming cut 3 bases from V and 6 bases from J; bases unmatched to any gene: 4. This CDR3 reads CASSSGQGDAEAFF. In nucleotides, the CDR3 is TGCGCCAGCAGCTCGGGACAGGGGGATGCTGAAGCTTTCTTT.

This clone was detected only once. This chain joins TRBV12-5 and TRBJ2-3; TRBD2 aligns across 10 bases. The germline gives CDR1 LGHNT, CDR2 FRNRAP. V lost 4 bases and J lost 4; bases outside the gene matches: 11. The CDR3 spans 17 residues. The CDR3 nucleotides read TGTGCTAGTGGTTGGGAAAAGCGGGGGGGGGCCCCAGATACGCAGTATTTT. It yields the protein CASGWEKRGGAPDTQYF.

The CDR3 coding sequence is TGTGCCATCAGCAACCGGGACAGGGTAGATACGCAGTATTTT. Translating gives CAISNRDRVDTQYF. The rearrangement joins TRBV10-3 to TRBJ2-3; 9 bases match TRBD1. V shed 6 bases and J 5 bases; nucleotides not matched to a gene: 6. Germline V CDR1 and CDR2: ENHRY, SYGVKD. The CDR3 consists of 14 residues.

The V and J genes are TRBV5-5 and TRBJ1-1; 7 bases map to TRBD1. Germline trimming cut 2 bases from V and 7 bases from J; bases unmatched to any gene: 5. Germline V gives CDR1 SGHKS, CDR2 YYEKEE (reference sequence). The CDR3 loop spans 13 amino acids. The CDR3 nucleotides are TGTGCCAGCAGCTTTAGACAGGGCGATGAAGCTTTCTTT. This translates into CASSFRQGDEAFF.

The chain joins TRBV10-1 to TRBJ2-7, with D possibly being TRBD2 (6 bases). V lost 8 bases and J lost 3, with 11 bases in between. From germline, CDR1 is WNHNN and CDR2 SYGVQD (reference sequence). This CDR3 region has 12 residues. The CDR3 coding sequence is TGCGCCAGCGGGGACTCCGGCTACGAGCAGTACTTC. Translated, it gives CASGDSGYEQYF.

The J gene is TRBJ2-1, the V gene TRBV7-2; 9 nucleotides agree with TRBD2. From germline, CDR1 is SGHTA and CDR2 FQGNSA. J lost 7 bases, V lost 6 bases, and 10 bases had no gene match. CDR3 length: 15 residues. This CDR3 is CASRHSGGAPNEQFF. The CDR3 DNA reads TGTGCCAGCAGACATAGCGGGGGAGCCCCTAATGAGCAGTTCTTC.

A few counts support this clone. The chain uses TRBV5-6 and TRBJ1-5; 10 nucleotides match TRBD1. This CDR3 spans 15 amino acids. From germline, CDR1 is SGHDT and CDR2 YYEEEE. V trimming: 4 bases; J trimming: 4 bases; junction bases outside the gene matches: 5. CDR3 region: CASSNRDRGNQPQHF. The CDR3 nucleotides read TGTGCCAGCAGCAACCGGGACAGGGGAAATCAGCCCCAGCATTTT.

This chain uses TRBV12-2 with TRBJ1-1; the table's D call, TRBD1, was not checked against the DNA. TRBV12-2 corresponds to a pseudogene. The CDR3 is made up of 19 amino acids. Written as DNA, the CDR3 is TGTGCAAGTCGCTTAGCGCACTCAGGCAGGGGTAGGATGAACACTGAAGCTTTCTTT. This sequence encodes CASRLAHSGRGRMNTEAFF.

The chain recombines TRBV6-5 with TRBJ1-1, with 7 bases matching TRBD1. The CDR3 length is 14 residues. The V segment lost 5 bases and the J segment 5 bases; nucleotides outside the gene matches: 8. Per germline, CDR1 MNHEY and CDR2 SVGAGI. The CDR3 nucleotides read TGTGCCAGCAGTCTACTGACAGGGTTTACTGAAGCTTTCTTT. It translates to CASSLLTGFTEAFF.

This rearrangement joins TRBV4-1 to TRBJ1-2; tentatively, D is TRBD1 (6 bases). V lost 4 bases and J 4 bases, leaving 22 bases between the germline ends. CDR3 size: 17 residues. Germline V gene lookup returns CDR1 MGHRA and CDR2 YSYEKL. The CDR3 coding sequence is TGCGCCAGCAGCCCGATTCTTGGGGACAAGTCGGTCTATGGCTACACCTTC. Its protein product is CASSPILGDKSVYGYTF.

This clone was seen just once. V and J are TRBV6-1 and TRBJ1-2, with D unclear. Trimming shortened V by 4 bases and J by 4 bases, and 13 bases separated the two germline ends. Germline V lookup: CDR1 MNHNS, CDR2 SASEGT. This CDR3 contains 14 residues. The CDR3 DNA follows: TGTGCCAGCAGTGGTACTAGGGCAGGCTATGGCTACACCTTC. The encoded protein is CASSGTRAGYGYTF.

This chain connects TRBV6-5 to TRBJ2-1, with 7 bases aligning to TRBD1. CDR3 length: 12 residues. Germline V gene lookup returns CDR1 MNHEY and CDR2 SVGAGI. V lost 10 bases, J lost 8 bases, and 8 bases stayed unmatched. DNA for the CDR3: TGTGCCACGCAAAAAGACAGGGATGAGCAGTTCTTC. Translating gives CATQKDRDEQFF.

This chain links TRBV7-2 with TRBJ2-7, with 9 bases fitting TRBD1. Germline V gives CDR1 SGHTA, CDR2 FQGNSA. V was clipped by 5 bases and J by 4 bases; unmatched bases: 18. The CDR3 has 18 amino acids. The CDR3 region is CASSPPHLGQGLVYEQYF. In nucleotides, the CDR3 is TGTGCCAGCAGCCCCCCCCATTTGGGACAGGGTCTGGTTTACGAGCAGTACTTC.

The chain has TRBV7-9 and TRBJ1-4, with 7 positions matching TRBD1. Germline CDR1 is SEHNR and CDR2 is FQNEAQ (reference sequence). J gave up 7 bases and V 3 bases, and 5 bases lay outside the gene matches. The CDR3 loop spans 14 amino acids. CDR3 residues: CASSFIPGGEKLFF. In nucleotides, the CDR3 is TGTGCCAGCAGCTTCATTCCAGGGGGTGAAAAACTGTTTTTT.

The CDR3 reads CASSSGRGFYGYTF. The CDR3 DNA follows: TGTGCCAGCAGCTCTGGCAGGGGCTTCTATGGCTACACCTTC. The chain has TRBV7-2 and TRBJ1-2, with D perhaps matching TRBD1 (6 bases). Trimming cost V 4 bases and J 4 bases, with 13 bases left between them. This CDR3 is built from 14 residues. Germline-derived CDR1 and CDR2 are SGHTA and FQGNSA.

The V gene is TRBV7-2, the J gene TRBJ2-1, with 7 bases lining up with TRBD2. The germline V gene has CDR1 SGHTA and CDR2 FQGNSA. Losses at the gene ends were 1 base for V and 5 bases for J; bases not matched to a gene: 8. There are 16 residues in the CDR3. For the CDR3, the DNA is TGTGCCAGCAGCTTAGGACAGCGGGGCTTTGACAATGAGCAGTTCTTC. Residues: CASSLGQRGFDNEQFF.

V and J are TRBV5-6 and TRBJ2-1, with 7 nucleotides matching TRBD1. V dropped 5 bases and J dropped 3; count of bases not matched to a gene: 11. Germline CDR1 SGHDT, CDR2 YYEEEE. This CDR3 has 16 amino acids. CDR3 region: CASSSLRDSYYNEQFF. DNA of the CDR3: TGTGCCAGCAGTTCCCTCCGGGACAGTTACTACAATGAGCAGTTCTTC.

The rearrangement joins TRBV5-6 to TRBJ1-4, with D possibly being TRBD1 (6 bases). Looked up from germline, CDR1 is SGHDT and CDR2 is YYEEEE. V was shortened by 3 bases and J by 4 bases, with 10 bases between the two germline ends. The CDR3 loop spans 14 amino acids. CDR3 coding DNA: TGTGCCAGCAGCTCACAGGGTCATAATGAAAAACTGTTTTTT. Residues: CASSSQGHNEKLFF.

This clone has just one count. This chain connects TRBV2 to TRBJ2-7, with 7 bases fitting TRBD1. The V and J ends lost 8 bases and 4 bases, in that order; junction bases with no gene match: 17. Germline lookup yields CDR1 SNHLY and CDR2 FYNNEI. This CDR3 has 16 amino acids. DNA of the CDR3: TGTGCCAGCCCCCGCCCCGCTAGACAGGGTGGTTACGAGCAGTACTTC. It is translated as CASPRPARQGGYEQYF.

This rearrangement joins TRBV4-3 to TRBJ2-2, with 9 bases matching TRBD1. From germline, CDR1 is LGHNA and CDR2 YSLEER. The CDR3 is 17 residues long. Trimming at V came to 5 bases and at J to 6 bases, leaving 13 bases not matched to a gene. The CDR3 sequence: CASSEEIGTGISGELFF. DNA of the CDR3: TGCGCCAGCAGCGAGGAAATCGGGACAGGGATTTCCGGGGAGCTGTTTTTT.

V usage is TRBV2 and J usage is TRBJ1-1, with D uncertain. V lost 5 bases and J 10 bases, leaving 14 bases between the germline ends. The length of the CDR3 is 12 residues. Germline V lookup: CDR1 SNHLY, CDR2 FYNNEI. CDR3 residues: CASSSETPVAFF. The CDR3 DNA sequence: TGTGCCAGCAGTTCAGAGACTCCAGTAGCTTTCTTT.

The rearrangement joins TRBV27 to TRBJ1-5; TRBD1 is a possible D gene (5 bases). There are 12 residues in the CDR3. Germline V gene lookup returns CDR1 MNHEY and CDR2 SMNVEV (reference sequence). Trimming removed 10 bases from V and 3 bases from J, with 10 bases in between. This chain's CDR3 is CATGDFNQPQHF. CDR3 bases: TGTGCCACCGGGGACTTCAATCAGCCCCAGCATTTT.

This clone was observed a few times. V and J are TRBV7-2 and TRBJ2-3; 8 bases agree with TRBD2. From germline, CDR1 is SGHTA and CDR2 FQGNSA. There are 17 residues in the CDR3. The junction had 10 bases not matched to a gene; V was cut back by 3 bases and J by 2 bases. This CDR3 reads CASSFFIGGGLTDTQYF. Here the CDR3 DNA reads TGTGCCAGCAGCTTTTTTATCGGCGGGGGGCTCACAGATACGCAGTATTTT.

The CDR3 loop reads CASSDREGQPQHF. The CDR3 bases are TGTGCCAGCAGTGACAGGGAAGGGCAGCCCCAGCATTTT. The rearrangement uses TRBV2 and TRBJ1-5, with TRBD1 as a possible D gene (5 bases). Trimming shortened V by 3 bases and J by 7 bases, and 10 bases separated the two germline ends. The CDR3 spans 13 residues. Germline V CDR1 and CDR2: SNHLY, FYNNEI.

This chain uses TRBV6-6 with TRBJ1-2; the D gene is possibly TRBD1 (6 bases). Trimming took off 4 bases at V and 4 bases at J, with 16 bases between the two ends. Germline CDR1 reads MNHNY; CDR2 reads SVGAGI (reference sequence). The CDR3 has 15 residues. The CDR3 here is CASSSQGQNLYGYTF. In DNA, the CDR3 is TGTGCCAGCAGTTCCCAAGGACAGAACCTCTATGGCTACACCTTC.

This clone has just a few counts. V gene TRBV5-5 combines with J gene TRBJ1-2; 10 nucleotides line up with TRBD1. This CDR3 spans 16 amino acids. Germline-derived CDR1 and CDR2 are SGHKS and YYEKEE (reference sequence). Trimming cost V 5 bases and J 5 bases; bases outside gene matches: 12. The DNA for the CDR3 is TGTGCCAGCAGTCTAAGACAGGGGGCGCAGGGGTATGGCTACACCTTC. Its translation is CASSLRQGAQGYGYTF.

The chain joins TRBV7-6 to TRBJ1-1; TRBD1 aligns across 8 bases. V shed 4 bases and J 5 bases; nucleotides not matched to a gene: 9. Germline V CDR1 and CDR2: SGHVS, FNYEAQ. CDR3 size: 15 residues. The CDR3 here is CASSSTGGRGTEAFF. For the CDR3, the DNA is TGTGCCAGCAGCTCAACAGGGGGGAGGGGAACTGAAGCTTTCTTT.

V gene TRBV14 combines with J gene TRBJ2-2, with 9 bases identical to TRBD1. The CDR3 is 16 amino acids. J was trimmed by 7 bases and V by 2 bases; bases with no gene match: 8. CDR1 is SGHDN, CDR2 FVKESK, per germline. The CDR3 nucleotides are TGTGCCAGCAGCCAACGAAACAGGGGGCAGGGCGGGGAGCTGTTTTTT. Protein product: CASSQRNRGQGGELFF.

The genes are TRBV7-2 and TRBJ2-3, with 7 nucleotides matching TRBD2. Germline assignment: CDR1 SGHTA and CDR2 FQGNSA. The CDR3 loop spans 15 amino acids. With 3 bases clipped from V and 4 bases from J, the junction kept 7 bases outside the gene matches. This chain's CDR3 is CASSFIVAGADTQYF. The CDR3 DNA reads TGTGCCAGCAGCTTTATCGTGGCGGGAGCAGATACGCAGTATTTT.